What follows are 17 T cell receptor beta chains derived from one specimen sequenced in a study of CXCR3-negative and CXCR3-positive naive CD8 T cells. TRB cDNA was prepared as libraries by UMI-labeled 5' RACE. Reprocessing the 5' RACE reads, TCRdb reports a single entry for every CDR3 protein and omits DNA. In all, the sample yields 46,000 or so distinct CDR3 sequences. Material: naive CXCR3- CD8+ T cells from blood. Regarding subset: CD45RO-CCR7+CD27+CD95- naive CD8+ T cells lacking CXCR3 (TNR3-). These TCRs come from a human donor in good health. Some clones in this sample may be carry-over from other donors' samples.

The V and J genes are TRBV7-9 and TRBJ1-2; TCRdb names TRBD1, which stays unverified in the absence of DNA. Looked up from germline, CDR1 is SEHNR and CDR2 is FQNEAQ (reference sequence). The CDR3 loop spans 14 amino acids. CDR3: CASSISGTGGSYTF.

The chain carries TRBV28 and TRBJ1-1; as DNA is missing, the TRBD1 call by TCRdb cannot be tested. The CDR3 has 13 amino acids. Per germline, CDR1 MDHEN and CDR2 SYDVKM. The CDR3 reads CASSWGLNTEAFF.

This chain connects TRBV5-6 to TRBJ2-7; the D call of TRBD2 rests on TCRdb alone, since no DNA is present to check it. This CDR3 has 15 amino acids. Germline V gives CDR1 SGHDT, CDR2 YYEEEE. This CDR3 reads CASSPWTSGSYEQYF.

The gene calls are TRBV5-6 and TRBJ2-5; TCRdb reports TRBD1, a call that lacks DNA to check it against. The CDR3 is made up of 16 amino acids. Germline loops: CDR1 SGHDT, CDR2 YYEEEE. The CDR3 is CASRIRGGGLQETQYF.

The V call is TRBV20-1, the J call TRBJ2-3; TCRdb's D gene call, TRBD2, goes unchecked for lack of DNA. CDR3 length equals 16 residues. Germline CDR1 and CDR2: DFQATT and SNEGSKA (reference sequence). CDR3 in amino acids: CSARNIPSGATDTQYF.

This chain links TRBV7-7 with TRBJ1-1. Germline V gene lookup returns CDR1 SSHAT and CDR2 FNYEAQ (reference sequence). The CDR3 sequence is 13 residues long. The CDR3 here is CASSTGPNTEAFF.

The chain joins TRBV20-1 to TRBJ2-3; TCRdb calls TRBD1, which cannot be checked without DNA. The germline CDR1 and CDR2 sequences are DFQATT and SNEGSKA (reference sequence). The CDR3 spans 12 residues. The CDR3 region is CSAPEGPDTQYF.

The CDR3 sequence: CASRGQGVVGELFF. The chain carries TRBV28 and TRBJ2-2; the D call of TRBD1 rests on TCRdb alone, since no DNA is present to check it. This CDR3 spans 14 amino acids. Germline CDR1 MDHEN, CDR2 SYDVKM.

The V gene is TRBV9, the J gene TRBJ2-7; TCRdb's D call of TRBD1 is untestable without DNA. The CDR3 contains 15 residues. CDR1 is SGDLS and CDR2 is YYNGEE in the germline V gene. The CDR3 spells CASSASGQGAYEQYF.

V usage is TRBV6-5 and J usage is TRBJ2-2. Per the germline V gene, CDR1 is MNHEY and CDR2 is SVGAGI. The CDR3 is 13 residues long. The CDR3 loop is CASSYSSSGELFF.

This clonotype is classed as medium-sized by frequency. The chain employs TRBV4-3 and TRBJ2-7; absent DNA, TCRdb's TRBD1 call cannot be checked. The CDR3 totals 16 residues. The V gene's germline CDR1 is LGHNA and CDR2 YSLEER. CDR3 residues: CASSPRQGPAPYEQYF.

V gene TRBV12-3 or TRBV12-4 combines with J gene TRBJ1-2. The CDR3 is 11 amino acids. The CDR3 is CAIKGNYGYTF.

This sequence joins TRBV7-8 and TRBJ2-3. Germline CDR1 and CDR2: SGHVS and FQNEAQ. This CDR3 is 15 amino acids long. The CDR3 loop reads CASNFGLTNTDTQYF. Drawing the rest from reference TRBV7-8 and TRBJ2-3, the complete variable domain is GAGVSQSPRYKVAKRGQDVALRCDPISGHVSLFWYQQALGQGPEFLTYFQNEAQLDKSGLPSDRFFAERPEGSVSTLKIQRTQQEDSAVYLCASNFGLTNTDTQYFGPGTRLTVL.

J is TRBJ2-5 and V is TRBV6-6; the TCRdb call, TRBD2, lacks DNA for checking. Germline assignment: CDR1 MNHNY and CDR2 SVGAGI (reference sequence). The CDR3 runs to 16 residues. CDR3 region: CASSYRLAGGQETQYF.

V and J are TRBV11-3 and TRBJ2-1. This CDR3 comprises 12 residues. Per germline, CDR1 SGHNT and CDR2 YENEEA. The CDR3 loop reads CASSLITSEQFF.

The chain carries TRBV6-2 or TRBV6-3 and TRBJ2-5; TCRdb lists TRBD1, though no DNA is available to test this call. The germline V gene encodes CDR1 MNHEY and CDR2 SVGEGT. The CDR3 runs to 17 residues. Here the CDR3 reads CASSYSWSGGLTETQYF.

The rearrangement uses TRBV27 and TRBJ2-2. This CDR3 is built from 12 residues. Germline values: CDR1 MNHEY, CDR2 SMNVEV (reference sequence). The CDR3 sequence is CASKAYGGELFF.